The T cell receptor beta chain described here comes from a study of PD-L1 blockade in urothelial cancer. Study-level information: Analyzed time points were 3 weeks (second dose) and 6 weeks after therapy began.

CDR3 length equals 14 residues. J gave up 8 bases and V 2 bases, and 6 bases lay outside the gene matches. Germline V gene sequence: CDR1 SGHKS, CDR2 YYEKEE (reference sequence). This clone was recorded once. The data were produced by immunoSEQ multiplex PCR, yet TCRdb's version contains in-frame clones alone and is incomplete. The profile covers fewer than 50,000 clones, with over 75% appearing a single time and approximately 25% taken by the ten largest. Time point specified: pretreatment peripheral blood. This specimen was PBMCs, taken around atezolizumab (anti-PD-L1) treatment. The V gene is TRBV5-5, the J gene TRBJ1-3; 8 positions match TRBD1. The receptor was isolated from a donor at least 40 years old with urothelial cancer. The CDR3 spells CASSFGQGGDTIYF. Written as DNA, the CDR3 is TGTGCCAGCAGCTTCGGACAGGGAGGGGACACCATATATTTT.